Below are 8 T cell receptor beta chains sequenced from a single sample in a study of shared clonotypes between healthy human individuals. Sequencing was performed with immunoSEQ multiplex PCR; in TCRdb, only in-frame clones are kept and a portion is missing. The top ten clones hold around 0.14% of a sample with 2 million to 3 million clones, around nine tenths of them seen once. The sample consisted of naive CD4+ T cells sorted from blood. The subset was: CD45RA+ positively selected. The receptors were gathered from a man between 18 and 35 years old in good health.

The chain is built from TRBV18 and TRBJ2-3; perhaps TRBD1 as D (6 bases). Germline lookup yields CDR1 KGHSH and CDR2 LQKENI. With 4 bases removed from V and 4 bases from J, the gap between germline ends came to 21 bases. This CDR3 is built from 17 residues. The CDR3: CASSLIEGGRAADTQYF. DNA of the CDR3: TGTGCCAGCTCACTTATCGAAGGGGGACGGGCTGCAGATACGCAGTATTTT.

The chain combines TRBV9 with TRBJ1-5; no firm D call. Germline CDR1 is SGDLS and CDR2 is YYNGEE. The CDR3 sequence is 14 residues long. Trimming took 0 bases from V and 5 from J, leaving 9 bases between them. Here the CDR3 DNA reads TGTGCCAGCAGCGTAGATCCGGGAGATCAGCCCCAGCATTTT. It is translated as CASSVDPGDQPQHF.

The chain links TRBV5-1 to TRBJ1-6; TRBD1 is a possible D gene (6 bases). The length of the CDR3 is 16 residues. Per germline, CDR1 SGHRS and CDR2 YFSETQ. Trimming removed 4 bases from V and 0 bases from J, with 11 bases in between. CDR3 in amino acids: CASSQQGSSYNSPLHF. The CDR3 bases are TGCGCCAGCAGCCAACAGGGTAGCTCCTATAATTCACCCCTCCACTTT.

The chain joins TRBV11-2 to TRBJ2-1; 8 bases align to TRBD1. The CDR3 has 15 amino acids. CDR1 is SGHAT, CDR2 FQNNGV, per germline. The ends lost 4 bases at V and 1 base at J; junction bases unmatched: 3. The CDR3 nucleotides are TGTGCCAGCAGCTCCAGGGGGCCTTCCTACAATGAGCAGTTCTTC. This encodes CASSSRGPSYNEQFF.

The CDR3, as DNA: TGTGCCAGCAGCTGGACTAGCGGGTCTGCCTACGAGCAGTACTTC. Amino acid sequence: CASSWTSGSAYEQYF. This rearrangement joins TRBV7-2 to TRBJ2-7, with 11 bases matching TRBD2. This CDR3 is built from 15 residues. CDR1 is SGHTA, CDR2 FQGNSA, per germline. J was trimmed by 2 bases and V by 4 bases; bases with no gene match: 4.

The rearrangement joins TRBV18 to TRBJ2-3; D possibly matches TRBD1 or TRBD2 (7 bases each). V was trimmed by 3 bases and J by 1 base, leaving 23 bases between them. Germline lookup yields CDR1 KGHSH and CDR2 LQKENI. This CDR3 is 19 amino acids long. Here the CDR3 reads CASSPSVERGLAGTDTQYF. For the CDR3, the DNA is TGTGCCAGCTCACCCAGTGTGGAAAGGGGGCTAGCGGGCACAGATACGCAGTATTTT.

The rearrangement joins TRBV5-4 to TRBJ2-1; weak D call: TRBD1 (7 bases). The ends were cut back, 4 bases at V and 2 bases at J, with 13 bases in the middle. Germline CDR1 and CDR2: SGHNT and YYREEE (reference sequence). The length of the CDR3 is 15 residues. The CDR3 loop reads CASSPGDSTYNEQFF. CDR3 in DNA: TGTGCCAGCAGCCCGGGGGACAGCACCTACAATGAGCAGTTCTTC.

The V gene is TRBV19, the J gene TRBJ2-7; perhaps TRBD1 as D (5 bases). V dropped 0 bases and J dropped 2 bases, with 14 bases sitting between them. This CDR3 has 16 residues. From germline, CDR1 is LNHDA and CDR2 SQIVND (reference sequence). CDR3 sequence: CASSIDFATGAYEQYF. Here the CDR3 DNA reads TGTGCCAGTAGTATAGATTTCGCCACAGGAGCCTACGAGCAGTACTTC.